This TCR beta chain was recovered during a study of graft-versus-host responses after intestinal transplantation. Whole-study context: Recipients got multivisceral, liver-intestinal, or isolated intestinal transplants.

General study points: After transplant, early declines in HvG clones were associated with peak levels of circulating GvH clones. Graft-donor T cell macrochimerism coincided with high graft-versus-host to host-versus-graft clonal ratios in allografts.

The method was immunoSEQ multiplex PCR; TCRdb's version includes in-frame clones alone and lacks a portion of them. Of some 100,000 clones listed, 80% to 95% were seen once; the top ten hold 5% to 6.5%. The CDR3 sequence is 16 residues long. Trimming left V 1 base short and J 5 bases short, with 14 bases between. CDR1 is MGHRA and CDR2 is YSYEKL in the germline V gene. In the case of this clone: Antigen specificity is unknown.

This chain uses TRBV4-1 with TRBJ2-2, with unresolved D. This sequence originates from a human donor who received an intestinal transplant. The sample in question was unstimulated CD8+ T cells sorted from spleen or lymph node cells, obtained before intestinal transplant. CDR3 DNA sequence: TGCGCCAGCAGCCAAGCCTCCGGTTTAGGGACCGGGGAGCTGTTTTTT. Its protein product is CASSQASGLGTGELFF.